This T cell receptor (beta chain) was identified in a study of cytomegalovirus exposure and HLA in healthy donors. Study background: From 170 million or so T cells, an earlier analysis saw under 140 million unique TCR beta sequences.

About this clone: As yet, its antigen is unknown.

CDR3 size: 13 residues. General study findings and limits: The authors later found TCR association rates varying by HLA locus, with DRB1 most and HLA-C fewest. Overall, approximately 150 TCR beta chains were annotated as cytomegalovirus-associated.

PCR was performed using 60 Vbeta and 13 Jbeta primers. Sequencing used immunoSEQ multiplex PCR; TCRdb keeps in-frame clones, though not all of them. The sample comprises roughly 130,000 clones, about 80% of which are singletons, and 2.5% to 3% rests with the top ten. Sequences were obtained from PBMCs. The chain uses TRBV21-1 and TRBJ2-1; the table's D call of TRBD2 was not tested on the DNA. TRBV21-1 is reported as a pseudogene. The TCR was taken from a man younger than 40 in good health and CMV-seronegative. As DNA, the CDR3 is TGTGCCAGCAGCTCCCACTATCGGGGTGGGCAGTTCTTC. It encodes CASSSHYRGGQFF.